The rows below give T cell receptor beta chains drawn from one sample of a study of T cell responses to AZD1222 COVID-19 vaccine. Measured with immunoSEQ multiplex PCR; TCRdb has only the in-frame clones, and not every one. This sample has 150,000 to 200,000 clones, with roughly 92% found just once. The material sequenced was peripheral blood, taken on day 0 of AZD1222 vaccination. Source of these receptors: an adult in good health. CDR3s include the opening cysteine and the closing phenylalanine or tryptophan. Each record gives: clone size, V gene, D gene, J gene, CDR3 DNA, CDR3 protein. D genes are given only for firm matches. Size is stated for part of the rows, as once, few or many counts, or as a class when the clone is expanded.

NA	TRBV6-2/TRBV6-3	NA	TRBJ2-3	TGTGCCAGCAGTTACCCCAACCCGGGCGCCGAAGATACGCAGTATTTT	CASSYPNPGAEDTQYF
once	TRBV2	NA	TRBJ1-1	TGTGCCAGCCTGGGGCAGATGAACACTGAAGCTTTCTTT	CASLGQMNTEAFF
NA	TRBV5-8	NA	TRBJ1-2	TGTGCCAGCAGCCGGCCGCCAGGGTTGGAGAATGGCTACACCTTC	CASSRPPGLENGYTF
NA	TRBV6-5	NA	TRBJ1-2	TGTGCCAGCGGCCTCCGCCCCATAGACTATGGCTACACCTTC	CASGLRPIDYGYTF
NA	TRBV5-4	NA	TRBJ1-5	TGTGCCAGCAGCGTGGACATTGATCAGCCCCAGCATTTT	CASSVDIDQPQHF
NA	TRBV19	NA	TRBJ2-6	TGTGCCAGTAGCGTCCGAACTGGGGCCAACGTCCTGACTTTC	CASSVRTGANVLTF
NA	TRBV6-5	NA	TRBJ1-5	TGTGCCAGCGCTGGACATTTAAATCAGCCCCAGCATTTT	CASAGHLNQPQHF
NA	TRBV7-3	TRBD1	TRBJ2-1	TGTGCCAGCAGCTTCGGACAGGGGGGAGCCCTCGGGTACAATGAGCAGTTCTTC	CASSFGQGGALGYNEQFF
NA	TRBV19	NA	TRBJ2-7	TGTGCCAGTAAATACGCAGGTCCTAACTACGAGCAGTACTTC	CASKYAGPNYEQYF
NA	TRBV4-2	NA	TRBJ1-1	TGTGCCAGCAGGGGGGAGGGGCAGTCAGCCGGAGCTTTCTTT	CASRGEGQSAGAFF
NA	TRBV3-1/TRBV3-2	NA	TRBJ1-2	TGTGCCAGCAGCCAAGACTCCCGCGAGTCCTATGGCTACACCTTC	CASSQDSRESYGYTF
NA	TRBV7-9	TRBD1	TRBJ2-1	TGTGCCAGCAGCTTCCAGGGACAGGGGGCGCGTGGGCAGTTCTTC	CASSFQGQGARGQFF
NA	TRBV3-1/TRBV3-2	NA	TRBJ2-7	TGTGCCAGCAGCCACGGGTACGAGCAGTACTTC	CASSHGYEQYF
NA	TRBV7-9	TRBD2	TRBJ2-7	TGTGCCAGCAGCTTAGCTACTACAGCGGGAGGGTCCTCCTACGAGCAGTACTTC	CASSLATTAGGSSYEQYF
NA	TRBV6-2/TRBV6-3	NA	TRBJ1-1	TGTGCCAGCAGCGGCCCCCGGTCTTTCTTT	CASSGPRSFF
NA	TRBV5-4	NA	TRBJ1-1	TGTGCCAGCAGCTCCGCCCCGACAGACACTGAAGCTTTCTTT	CASSSAPTDTEAFF
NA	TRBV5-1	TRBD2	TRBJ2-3	TGCGCCAGCAGCTCAAGTACGACTAGCGGGATTAGCACAGATACGCAGTATTTT	CASSSSTTSGISTDTQYF
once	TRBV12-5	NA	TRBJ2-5	TGTGCTAGTGGTTTGCGGATATCCGTATCTCAAGAGACCCAGTACTTC	CASGLRISVSQETQYF
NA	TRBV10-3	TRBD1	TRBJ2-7	TGTGCCATCAGCGGGACAGCGTACGAGCAGTACTTC	CAISGTAYEQYF
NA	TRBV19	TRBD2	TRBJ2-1	TGTGCCAGCCGGGGGGCAGCGCTAGCGGGGAATTACAATGAGCAGTTCTTC	CASRGAALAGNYNEQFF
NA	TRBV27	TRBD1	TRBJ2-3	TGTGCCAGCAGCCAACAGGGACAGGGGGCCTCAGATACGCAGTATTTT	CASSQQGQGASDTQYF
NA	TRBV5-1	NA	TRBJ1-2	TGCGCCAGCAGCTCAACAGGCGGGGGTGGCTACACCTTC	CASSSTGGGGYTF
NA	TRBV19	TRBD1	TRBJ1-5	TGTGCCAGTAGTATAGGAGGGGGCTATAGCAATCAGCCCCAGCATTTT	CASSIGGGYSNQPQHF
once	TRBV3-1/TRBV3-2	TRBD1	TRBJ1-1	TGTGCCAGCAGCCAAGCCCCTAGGGACAGTCCCGGGGTAGAGGAAGCTTTCTTT	CASSQAPRDSPGVEEAFF
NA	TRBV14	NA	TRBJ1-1	TGTGCCAGCAGCCAAGAAAAGTTGGCCTTTTGGCGGGGCCTGAACACTGAAGCTTTCTTT	CASSQEKLAFWRGLNTEAFF
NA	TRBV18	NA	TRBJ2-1	TGTGCCAGCTCACCACGGCAGGAAAGTGAGCAGTTCTTC	CASSPRQESEQFF
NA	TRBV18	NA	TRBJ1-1	TGTGCCAGCTCAGGGCACGAGACAGTGAACACTGAAGCTTTCTTT	CASSGHETVNTEAFF